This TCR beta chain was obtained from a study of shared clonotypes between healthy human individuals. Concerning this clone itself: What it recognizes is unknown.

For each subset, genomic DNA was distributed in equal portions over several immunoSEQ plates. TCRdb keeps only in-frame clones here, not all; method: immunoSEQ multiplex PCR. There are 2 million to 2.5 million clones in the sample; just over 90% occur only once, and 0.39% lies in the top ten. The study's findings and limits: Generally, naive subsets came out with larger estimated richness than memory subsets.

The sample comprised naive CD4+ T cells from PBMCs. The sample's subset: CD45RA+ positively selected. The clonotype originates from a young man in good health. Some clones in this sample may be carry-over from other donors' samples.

The CDR3 region is CARSVSSEEETQYF. In DNA, the CDR3 is TGTGCCAGAAGCGTATCTAGCGAAGAAGAGACCCAGTACTTC. This chain joins TRBV5-3 and TRBJ2-5; D possibly corresponds to TRBD2 (6 bases). TRBV5-3 is filed as an ORF, its function uncertain. Trimming removed 4 bases from V and 3 bases from J, with 13 bases in between. This CDR3 has 14 amino acids.